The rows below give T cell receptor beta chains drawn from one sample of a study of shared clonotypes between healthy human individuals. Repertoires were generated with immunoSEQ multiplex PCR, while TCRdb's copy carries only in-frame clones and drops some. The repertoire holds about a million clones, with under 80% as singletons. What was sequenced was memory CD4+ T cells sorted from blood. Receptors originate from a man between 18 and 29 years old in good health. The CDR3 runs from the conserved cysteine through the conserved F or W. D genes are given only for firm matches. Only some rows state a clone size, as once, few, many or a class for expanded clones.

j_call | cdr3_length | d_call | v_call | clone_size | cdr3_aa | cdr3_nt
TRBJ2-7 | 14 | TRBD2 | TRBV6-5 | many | CASSYLAGGGEQYF | TGTGCCAGCAGTTACTTAGCGGGGGGCGGGGAGCAGTACTTC
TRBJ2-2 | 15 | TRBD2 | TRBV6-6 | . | CASRTSVTNTGELFF | TGTGCCAGCAGGACTAGCGTGACAAACACCGGGGAGCTGTTTTTT
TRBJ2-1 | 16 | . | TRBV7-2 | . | CASSFSHQISYNEQFF | TGTGCCAGCAGCTTTTCCCATCAAATCTCCTACAATGAGCAGTTCTTC
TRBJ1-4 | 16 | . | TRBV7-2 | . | CASSRSGGGSGEKLFF | TGTGCCAGCAGCCGTTCGGGGGGAGGGAGCGGTGAAAAACTGTTTTTT
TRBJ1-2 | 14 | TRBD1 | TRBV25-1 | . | CASSERTGDYGYTF | TGTGCCAGCAGTGAGCGGACAGGAGACTATGGCTACACCTTC
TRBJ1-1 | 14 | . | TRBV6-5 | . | CASSYFARQAEAFF | TGTGCCAGCAGTTATTTCGCCAGGCAGGCTGAAGCTTTCTTT
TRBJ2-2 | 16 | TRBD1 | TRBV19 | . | CASIPAGQGKTGELFF | TGTGCCAGTATCCCAGCAGGACAGGGGAAGACCGGGGAGCTGTTTTTT
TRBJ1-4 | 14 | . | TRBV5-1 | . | CASSFTADNEKLFF | TGCGCCAGCAGCTTTACGGCAGATAATGAAAAACTGTTTTTT
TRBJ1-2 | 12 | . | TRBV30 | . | CAWSRDIPGYTF | TGTGCCTGGAGCCGGGACATTCCAGGCTACACCTTC
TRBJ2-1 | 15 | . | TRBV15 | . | CATSSGFDGSNEQFF | TGTGCCACCAGCAGTGGATTCGACGGGAGCAATGAGCAGTTCTTC
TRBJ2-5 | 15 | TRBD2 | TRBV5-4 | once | CASSLTSGGAETQYF | TGTGCCAGCAGCTTGACTAGCGGGGGGGCCGAGACCCAGTACTTC
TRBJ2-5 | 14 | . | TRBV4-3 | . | CASSQDYSQETQYF | TGCGCCAGCAGCCAAGACTATTCCCAAGAGACCCAGTACTTC
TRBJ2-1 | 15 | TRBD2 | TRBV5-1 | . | CASSLTSGGTNEQFF | TGCGCCAGCAGCCTGACTAGCGGGGGGACGAATGAGCAGTTCTTC
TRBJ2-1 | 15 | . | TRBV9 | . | CASSVQSNLNNEQFF | TGTGCCAGCAGCGTACAGTCCAACCTAAACAATGAGCAGTTCTTC
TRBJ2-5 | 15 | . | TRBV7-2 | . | CASSSDSTGQETQYF | TGTGCCAGCAGCTCCGATTCTACGGGGCAAGAGACCCAGTACTTC
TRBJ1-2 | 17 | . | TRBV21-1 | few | CASSTLGGTARDYGYTF | TGTGCCAGCAGCACCTTAGGGGGGACAGCCCGGGACTATGGCTACACCTTC
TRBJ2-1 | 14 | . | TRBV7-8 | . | CASSLELASNEQFF | TGTGCCAGCAGCTTAGAATTAGCAAGCAATGAGCAGTTCTTC
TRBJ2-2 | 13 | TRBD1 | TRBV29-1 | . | CSWRTGNTGELFF | TGCAGCTGGAGGACAGGGAACACCGGGGAGCTGTTTTTT
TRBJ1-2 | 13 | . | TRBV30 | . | CAWSVQTGFGYTF | TGTGCCTGGAGTGTACAAACAGGGTTCGGCTACACCTTC
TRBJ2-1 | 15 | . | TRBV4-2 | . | CASSQDRQINNEQFF | TGTGCCAGCAGCCAAGATCGCCAGATAAACAATGAGCAGTTCTTC
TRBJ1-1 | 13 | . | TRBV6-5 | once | CASSSPLETEAFF | TGTGCCAGCAGTTCTCCTCTGGAGACTGAAGCTTTCTTT
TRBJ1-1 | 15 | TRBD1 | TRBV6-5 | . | CASRLLGQKNTEAFF | TGTGCCAGCAGGCTCCTGGGACAGAAGAACACTGAAGCTTTCTTT
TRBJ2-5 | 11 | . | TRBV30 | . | CAWSVRETQYF | TGTGCCTGGAGTGTAAGAGAGACCCAGTACTTC
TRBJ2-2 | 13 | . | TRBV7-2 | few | CASNSGNTGELFF | TGTGCCAGCAACTCAGGGAACACCGGGGAGCTGTTTTTT
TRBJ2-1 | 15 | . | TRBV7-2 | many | CASSLGGTGNNEQFF | TGTGCCAGCAGCTTAGGGGGGACTGGAAACAATGAGCAGTTCTTC
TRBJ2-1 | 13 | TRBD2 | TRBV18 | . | CASSPPGGGRGFF | TGTGCCAGCTCACCACCGGGCGGGGGAAGAGGGTTCTTC
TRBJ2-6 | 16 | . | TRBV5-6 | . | CASSLAADSGANVLTF | TGTGCCAGCAGCTTGGCCGCAGACTCTGGGGCCAACGTCCTGACTTTC
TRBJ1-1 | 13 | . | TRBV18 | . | CASSLSRDTEAFF | TGTGCCAGCTCACTCTCCAGGGACACTGAAGCTTTCTTT
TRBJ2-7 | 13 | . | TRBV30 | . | CAWGRGLDYEQYF | TGTGCCTGGGGCCGGGGTTTGGACTACGAGCAGTACTTC